This TCR beta chain was recovered during a study of T cells after posttransplantation cyclophosphamide. CDR3 length: 15 amino acids. Between the trimmed V and J ends, which lost 7 bases and 4 bases, there was a span of 17 bases. Germline V gene data show CDR1 as MNHNS and CDR2 as SASEGT. The data were produced by immunoSEQ multiplex PCR, yet TCRdb's version contains in-frame clones alone and is incomplete. This sample yields some 53,000 clones, of which just over 85% are seen a single time; around 2.8% belongs to the top ten. The chain has TRBV6-1 and TRBJ1-5; D possibly corresponds to TRBD1 (5 bases). The TCR was taken from a man younger than 45 with a blood cancer, CMV-positive, and with a related stem cell donor. Material: PBMCs. The CDR3 reads CASTERRGPNQPQHF. The CDR3 nucleotides are TGTGCCAGCACCGAACGGAGGGGTCCTAATCAGCCCCAGCATTTT.